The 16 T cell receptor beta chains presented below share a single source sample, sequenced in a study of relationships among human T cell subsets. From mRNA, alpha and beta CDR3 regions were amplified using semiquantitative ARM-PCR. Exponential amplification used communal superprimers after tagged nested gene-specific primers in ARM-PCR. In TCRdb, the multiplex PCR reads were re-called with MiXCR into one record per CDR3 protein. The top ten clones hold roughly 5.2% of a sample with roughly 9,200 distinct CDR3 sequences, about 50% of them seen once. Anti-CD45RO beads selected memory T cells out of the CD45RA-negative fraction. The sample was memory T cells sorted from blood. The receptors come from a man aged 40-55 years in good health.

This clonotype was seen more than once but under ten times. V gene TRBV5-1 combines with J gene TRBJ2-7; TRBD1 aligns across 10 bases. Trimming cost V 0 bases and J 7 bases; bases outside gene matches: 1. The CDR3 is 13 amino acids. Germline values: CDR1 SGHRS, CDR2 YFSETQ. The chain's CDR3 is CASSLADRGEQYF. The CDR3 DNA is TGCGCCAGCAGCTTGGCGGACAGGGGGGAGCAGTACTTC.

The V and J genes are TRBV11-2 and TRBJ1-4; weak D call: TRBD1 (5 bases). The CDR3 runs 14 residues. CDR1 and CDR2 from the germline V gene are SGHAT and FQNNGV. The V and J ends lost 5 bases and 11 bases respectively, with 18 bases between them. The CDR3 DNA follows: TGTGCCAGCAGCGCGGGACTGCGCTTCATCAAACTGTTTTTT. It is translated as CASSAGLRFIKLFF.

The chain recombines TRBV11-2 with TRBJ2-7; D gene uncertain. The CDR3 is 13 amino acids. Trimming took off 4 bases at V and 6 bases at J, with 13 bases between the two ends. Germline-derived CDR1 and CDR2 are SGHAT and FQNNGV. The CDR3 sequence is CASSSQPTGEQYF. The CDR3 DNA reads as TGTGCCAGCAGCTCCCAACCAACTGGCGAGCAGTACTTC.

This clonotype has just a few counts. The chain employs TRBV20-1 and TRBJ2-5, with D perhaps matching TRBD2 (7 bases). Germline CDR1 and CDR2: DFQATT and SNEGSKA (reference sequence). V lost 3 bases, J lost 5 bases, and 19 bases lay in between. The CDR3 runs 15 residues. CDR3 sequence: CSASAGTPGRETQYF. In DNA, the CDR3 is TGCAGTGCTAGTGCCGGGACACCCGGGAGGGAGACCCAGTACTTC.

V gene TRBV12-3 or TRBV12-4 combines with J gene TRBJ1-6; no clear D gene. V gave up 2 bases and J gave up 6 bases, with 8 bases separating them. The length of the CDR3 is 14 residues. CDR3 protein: CASSLRASNSPLHF. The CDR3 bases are TGTGCCAGCAGTTTAAGGGCAAGTAATTCACCCCTCCACTTT.

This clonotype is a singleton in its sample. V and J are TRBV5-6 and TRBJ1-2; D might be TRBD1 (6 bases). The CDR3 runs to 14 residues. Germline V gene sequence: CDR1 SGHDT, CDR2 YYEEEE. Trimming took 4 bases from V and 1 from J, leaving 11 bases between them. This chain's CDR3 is CASSGDIHNYGYTF. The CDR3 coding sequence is TGTGCCAGCAGCGGGGACATCCATAACTATGGCTACACCTTC.

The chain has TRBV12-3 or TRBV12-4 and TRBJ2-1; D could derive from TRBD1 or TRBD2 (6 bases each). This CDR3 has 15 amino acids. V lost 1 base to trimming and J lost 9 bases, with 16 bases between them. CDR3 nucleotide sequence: TGTGCCAGCAGTTTAGAGACAGGCGGAGGGGGTGAGCAGTTCTTC. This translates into CASSLETGGGGEQFF.

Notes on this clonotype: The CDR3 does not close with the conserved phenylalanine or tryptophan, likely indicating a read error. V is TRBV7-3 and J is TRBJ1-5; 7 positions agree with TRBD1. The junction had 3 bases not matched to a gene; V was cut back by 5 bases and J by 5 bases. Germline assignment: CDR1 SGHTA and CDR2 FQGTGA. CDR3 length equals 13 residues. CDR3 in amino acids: CASSPDRDQPQHL. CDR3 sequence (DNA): TGTGCCAGCAGCCCCGACAGGGATCAGCCCCAGCATCTT.

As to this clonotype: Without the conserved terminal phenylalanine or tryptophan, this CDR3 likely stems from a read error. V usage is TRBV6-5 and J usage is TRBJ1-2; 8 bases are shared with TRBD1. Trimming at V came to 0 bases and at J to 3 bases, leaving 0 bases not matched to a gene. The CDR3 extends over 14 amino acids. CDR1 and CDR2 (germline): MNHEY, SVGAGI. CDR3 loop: CASSYSTGDYGYTL. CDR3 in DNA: TGTGCCAGCAGTTACTCGACAGGGGACTATGGCTACACCCTC.

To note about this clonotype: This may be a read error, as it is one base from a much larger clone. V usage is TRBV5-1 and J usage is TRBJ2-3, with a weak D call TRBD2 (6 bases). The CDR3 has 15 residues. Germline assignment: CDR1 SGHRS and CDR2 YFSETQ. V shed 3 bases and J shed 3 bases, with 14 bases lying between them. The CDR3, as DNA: TGCGCCAGCAGCTCCACAGATCGGGGGACAGATACGCAGTATTTT. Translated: CASSSTDRGTDTQYF.

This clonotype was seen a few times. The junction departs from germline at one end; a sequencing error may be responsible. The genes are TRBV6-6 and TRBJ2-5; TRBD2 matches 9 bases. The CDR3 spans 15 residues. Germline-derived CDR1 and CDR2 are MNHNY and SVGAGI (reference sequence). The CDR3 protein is CASSLPSGAQETQYF. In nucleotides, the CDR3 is TGCGCCAGCAGTTTGCCTAGCGGGGCGCAAGAGACCCAGTACTTC.

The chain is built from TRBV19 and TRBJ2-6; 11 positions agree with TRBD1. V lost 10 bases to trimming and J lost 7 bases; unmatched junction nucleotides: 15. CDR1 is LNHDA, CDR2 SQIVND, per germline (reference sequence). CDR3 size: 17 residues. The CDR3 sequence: CATRGTGGNLVANVLTF. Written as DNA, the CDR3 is TGTGCCACGAGGGGGACAGGGGGAAATCTCGTCGCCAACGTCCTGACTTTC.

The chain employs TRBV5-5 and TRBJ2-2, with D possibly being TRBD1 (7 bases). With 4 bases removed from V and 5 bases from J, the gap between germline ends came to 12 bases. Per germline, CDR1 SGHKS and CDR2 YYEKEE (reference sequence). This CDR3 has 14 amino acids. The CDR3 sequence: CASSHRGGTGELFF. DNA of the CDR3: TGTGCCAGCAGCCACAGGGGAGGTACCGGGGAGCTGTTTTTT.

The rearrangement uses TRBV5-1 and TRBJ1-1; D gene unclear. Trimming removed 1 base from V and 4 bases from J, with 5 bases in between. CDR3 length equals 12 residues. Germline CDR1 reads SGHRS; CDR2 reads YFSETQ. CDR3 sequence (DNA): TGCGCCAGCAGCTTGACCGGCACTGAAGCTTTCTTT. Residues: CASSLTGTEAFF.

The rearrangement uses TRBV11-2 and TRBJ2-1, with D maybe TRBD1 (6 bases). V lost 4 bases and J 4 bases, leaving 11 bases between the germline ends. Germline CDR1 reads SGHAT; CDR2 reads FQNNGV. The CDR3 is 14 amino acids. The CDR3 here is CASSSPRGYNEQFF. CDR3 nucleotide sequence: TGTGCCAGCAGCTCCCCAAGGGGGTACAATGAGCAGTTCTTC.

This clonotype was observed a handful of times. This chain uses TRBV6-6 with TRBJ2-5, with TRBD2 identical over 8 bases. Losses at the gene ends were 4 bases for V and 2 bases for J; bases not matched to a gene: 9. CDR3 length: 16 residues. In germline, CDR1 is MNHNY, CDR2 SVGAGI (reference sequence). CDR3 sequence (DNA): TGTGCCAGCAGTTTAGGGACTAGAGACATACAAGAGACCCAGTACTTC. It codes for CASSLGTRDIQETQYF.